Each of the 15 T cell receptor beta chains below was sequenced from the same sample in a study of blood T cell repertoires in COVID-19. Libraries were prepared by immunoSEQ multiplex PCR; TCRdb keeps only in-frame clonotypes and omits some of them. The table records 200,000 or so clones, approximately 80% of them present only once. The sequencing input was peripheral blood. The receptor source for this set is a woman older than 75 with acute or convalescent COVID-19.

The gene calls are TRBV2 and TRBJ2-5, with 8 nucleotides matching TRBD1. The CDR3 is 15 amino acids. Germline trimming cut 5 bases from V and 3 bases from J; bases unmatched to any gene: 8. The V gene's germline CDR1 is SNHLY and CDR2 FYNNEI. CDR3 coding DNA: TGTGCCAGCAGTCTCCCTGGACAGGGTAAAGAGACCCAGTACTTC. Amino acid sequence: CASSLPGQGKETQYF.

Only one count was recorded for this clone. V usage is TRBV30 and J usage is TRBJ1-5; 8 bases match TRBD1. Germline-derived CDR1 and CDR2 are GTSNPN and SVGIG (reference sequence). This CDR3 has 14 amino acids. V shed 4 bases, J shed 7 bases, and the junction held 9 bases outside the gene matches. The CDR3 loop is CAWNLGQGLQPQHF. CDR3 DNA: TGTGCCTGGAACCTAGGACAGGGACTCCAGCCCCAGCATTTT.

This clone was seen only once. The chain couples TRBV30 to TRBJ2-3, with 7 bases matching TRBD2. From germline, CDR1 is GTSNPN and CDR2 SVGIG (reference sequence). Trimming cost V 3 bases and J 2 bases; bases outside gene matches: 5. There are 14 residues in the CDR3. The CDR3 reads CAWRRSGDTDTQYF. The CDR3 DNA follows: TGTGCCTGGAGGCGCAGCGGGGACACAGATACGCAGTATTTT.

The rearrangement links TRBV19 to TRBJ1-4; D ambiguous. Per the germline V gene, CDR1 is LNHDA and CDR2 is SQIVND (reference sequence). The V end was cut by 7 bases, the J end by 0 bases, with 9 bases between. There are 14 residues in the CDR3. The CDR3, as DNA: TGTGCCAGTATGAACATTGCAACTAATGAAAAACTGTTTTTT. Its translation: CASMNIATNEKLFF.

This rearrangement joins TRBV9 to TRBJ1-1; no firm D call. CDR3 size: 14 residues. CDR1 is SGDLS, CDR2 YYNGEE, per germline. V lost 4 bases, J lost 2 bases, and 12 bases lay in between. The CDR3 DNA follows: TGTGCCAGCAGCCCGCTGCAGGTTAACACTGAAGCTTTCTTT. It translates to CASSPLQVNTEAFF.

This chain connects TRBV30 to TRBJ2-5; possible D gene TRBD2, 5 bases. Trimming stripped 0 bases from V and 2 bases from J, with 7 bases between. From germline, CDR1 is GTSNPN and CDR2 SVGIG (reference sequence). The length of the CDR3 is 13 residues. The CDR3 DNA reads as TGTGCCTGGAGTGTGGGGAGACAAGAGACCCAGTACTTC. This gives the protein CAWSVGRQETQYF. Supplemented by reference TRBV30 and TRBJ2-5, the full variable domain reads SQTIHQWPATLVQPVGSPLSLECTVEGTSNPNLYWYRQAAGRGLQLLFYSVGIGQISSEVPQNLSASRPQDRQFILSSKKLLLSDSGFYLCAWSVGRQETQYFGPGTRLLVL.

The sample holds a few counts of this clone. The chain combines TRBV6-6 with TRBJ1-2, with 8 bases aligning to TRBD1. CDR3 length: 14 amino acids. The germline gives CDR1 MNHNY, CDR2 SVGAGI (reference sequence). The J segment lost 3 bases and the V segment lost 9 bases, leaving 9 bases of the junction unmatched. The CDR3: CASRPTGGDYGYTF. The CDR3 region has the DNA TGTGCCAGTCGACCTACAGGGGGAGACTATGGCTACACCTTC.

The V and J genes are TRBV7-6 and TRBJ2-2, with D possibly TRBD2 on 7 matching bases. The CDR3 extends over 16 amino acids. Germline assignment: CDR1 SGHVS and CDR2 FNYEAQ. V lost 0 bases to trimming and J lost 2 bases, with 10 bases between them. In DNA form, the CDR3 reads TGTGCCAGCAGCTTAGCGGGGGGGCCCAACACCGGGGAGCTGTTTTTT. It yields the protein CASSLAGGPNTGELFF.

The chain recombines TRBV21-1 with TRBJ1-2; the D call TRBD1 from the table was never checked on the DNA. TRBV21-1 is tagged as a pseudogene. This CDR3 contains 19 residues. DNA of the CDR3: TGTGCCAGCAGCAAAGAGGTTCTGGGACAGGGGGTAAGTGACGGTGGCTACACCTTC. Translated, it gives CASSKEVLGQGVSDGGYTF.

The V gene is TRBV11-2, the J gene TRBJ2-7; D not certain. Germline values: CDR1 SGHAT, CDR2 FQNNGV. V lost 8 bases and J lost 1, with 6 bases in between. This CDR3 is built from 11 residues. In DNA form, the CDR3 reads TGTGCCAGCCGAGAATCCTACGAGCAGTACTTC. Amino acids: CASRESYEQYF.

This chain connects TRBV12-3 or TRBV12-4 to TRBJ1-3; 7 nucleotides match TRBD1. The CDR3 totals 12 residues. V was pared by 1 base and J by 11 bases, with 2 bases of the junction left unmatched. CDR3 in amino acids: CASSLGDSAIYF. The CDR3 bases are TGTGCCAGCAGTTTAGGGGACAGCGCCATATATTTT.

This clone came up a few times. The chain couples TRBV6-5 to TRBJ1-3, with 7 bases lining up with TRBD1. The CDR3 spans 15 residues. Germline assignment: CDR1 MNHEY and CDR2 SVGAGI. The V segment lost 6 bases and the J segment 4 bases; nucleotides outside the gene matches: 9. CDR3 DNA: TGTGCCAGCAGGGCCAGACAGGGATCAGGAAACACCATATATTTT. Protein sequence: CASRARQGSGNTIYF.

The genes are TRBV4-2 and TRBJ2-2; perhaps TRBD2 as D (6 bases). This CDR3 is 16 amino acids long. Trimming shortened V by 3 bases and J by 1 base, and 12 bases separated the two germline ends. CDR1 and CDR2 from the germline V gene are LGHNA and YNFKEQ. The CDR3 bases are TGTGCCAGCAGCCAGAACTTGCGGGGGAACACCGGGGAGCTGTTTTTT. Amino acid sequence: CASSQNLRGNTGELFF.

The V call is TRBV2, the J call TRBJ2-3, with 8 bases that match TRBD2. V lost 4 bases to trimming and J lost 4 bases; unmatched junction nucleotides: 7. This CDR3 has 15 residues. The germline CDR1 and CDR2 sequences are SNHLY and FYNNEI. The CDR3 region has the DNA TGTGCCAGCAGTGCGGGACTAGTTCGATCAGATACGCAGTATTTT. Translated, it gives CASSAGLVRSDTQYF.

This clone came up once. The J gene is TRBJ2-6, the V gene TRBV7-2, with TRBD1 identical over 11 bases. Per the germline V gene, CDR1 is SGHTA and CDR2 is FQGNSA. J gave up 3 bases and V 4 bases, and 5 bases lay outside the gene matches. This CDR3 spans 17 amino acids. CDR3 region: CASSYRDRGFGANVLTF. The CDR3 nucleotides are TGTGCCAGCAGCTACCGGGACAGGGGGTTTGGGGCCAACGTCCTGACTTTC.